These 21 T cell receptor beta chains came from one sample sequenced in a study of T-cell memory formation after mild COVID-19. MiXCR was run by TCRdb on the 5' RACE reads, yielding one entry per CDR3 protein. The repertoire holds a few hundred thousand distinct CDR3 sequences, with roughly a quarter as singletons. The sequencing sample was made of PBMCs or a T cell subset sorted from them (not recorded which). These receptors were obtained from an adult woman who had mild COVID-19 (a few samples of this study predate the infection). Cell type and time point are not known.

The rearrangement uses TRBV14 and TRBJ1-1; D unclear. The CDR3 totals 14 residues. Germline lookup yields CDR1 SGHDN and CDR2 FVKESK. V was trimmed by 4 bases and J by 7 bases, leaving 16 bases between them. CDR3 in amino acids: CASSPTSWRNEAFF. Written as DNA, the CDR3 is TGTGCCAGCAGCCCCACCAGCTGGAGGAATGAAGCTTTCTTT.

The chain carries TRBV3-1 and TRBJ1-1, with D uncertain. The CDR3 totals 12 residues. With 2 bases removed from V and 5 bases from J, the gap between germline ends came to 6 bases. Germline loops: CDR1 LGHDT, CDR2 YNNKEL (reference sequence). Here the CDR3 reads CASSQLRTEAFF. The DNA for the CDR3 is TGTGCCAGCAGCCAACTTCGTACTGAAGCTTTCTTT.

This clonotype was recorded a few times. The chain carries TRBV7-9 and TRBJ2-7; D may correspond to TRBD1 or TRBD2 (6 bases each). This CDR3 has 16 amino acids. Germline values: CDR1 SEHNR, CDR2 FQNEAQ (reference sequence). Trimming pared 5 bases from V and 2 bases from J, leaving 19 bases between. The CDR3 nucleotides are TGTGCCAGCAGCCCCTGGGGGGACATATTAACCTACGAGCAGTACTTC. It encodes CASSPWGDILTYEQYF. Combining the CDR3 with reference TRBV7-9 and TRBJ2-7 gives the whole variable domain DTGVSQNPRHKITKRGQNVTFRCDPISEHNRLYWYRQTLGQGPEFLTYFQNEAQLEKSRLLSDRFSAERPKGSFSTLEIQRTEQGDSAMYLCASSPWGDILTYEQYFGPGTRLTVT.

This sequence joins TRBV7-9 and TRBJ1-2; D might be TRBD1 (5 bases). This CDR3 comprises 14 residues. The V gene lost 5 bases and the J gene lost 2 bases, with 12 bases spanning the gap. Germline V gives CDR1 SEHNR, CDR2 FQNEAQ (reference sequence). CDR3 amino acids: CASSEQGPNYGYTF. The CDR3 DNA reads as TGTGCCAGCAGCGAGCAGGGACCGAACTATGGCTACACCTTC.

This sequence joins TRBV19 and TRBJ2-7; D may correspond to TRBD1 or TRBD2 (5 bases each). The V end lost 7 bases, the J end lost 7 bases, and 17 bases lay between the germline ends. Per germline, CDR1 LNHDA and CDR2 SQIVND (reference sequence). The CDR3 runs to 13 residues. Here the CDR3 reads CASTPGTLREQYF. CDR3 DNA: TGTGCCAGTACCCCCGGGACCCTGAGGGAGCAGTACTTC.

CDR3 bases: TGCGCCAGCAGCCAAGATCGGGGGTCCAATCAGCCCCAGCATTTT. Encoded protein: CASSQDRGSNQPQHF. The chain joins TRBV4-3 to TRBJ1-5; a weak D match, TRBD1 (5 bases). This CDR3 region has 15 residues. V was cut by 0 bases and J by 3 bases, with 9 bases left in between. Germline V gives CDR1 LGHNA, CDR2 YSLEER.

This clonotype was observed a few times. The chain employs TRBV7-9 and TRBJ2-7, with D possibly being TRBD2 (6 bases). The CDR3 covers 15 residues. V was clipped by 4 bases and J by 3 bases, with 16 bases between them. Germline CDR1 SEHNR, CDR2 FQNEAQ (reference sequence). The CDR3 loop is CASSYAGTPDYEQYF. The CDR3 DNA reads as TGTGCCAGCAGCTACGCCGGGACTCCAGACTACGAGCAGTACTTC.

CDR3 nucleotides: TGTGCCAGCAGAGCGGGACTAGCGACAGAGACCCAGTACTTC. Encoded protein: CASRAGLATETQYF. The chain joins TRBV2 to TRBJ2-5; 10 bases align to TRBD2. V was pared by 6 bases and J by 4 bases, with 5 bases of the junction left unmatched. This CDR3 has 14 amino acids. CDR1 and CDR2 (germline): SNHLY, FYNNEI.

This clonotype has only a few counts. J is TRBJ2-7 and V is TRBV6-5; 9 bases match TRBD1. The CDR3 runs to 14 residues. V dropped 4 bases and J dropped 7; count of bases not matched to a gene: 8. The germline CDR1 and CDR2 sequences are MNHEY and SVGAGI. The CDR3 DNA sequence: TGTGCCAGCAGTTTGGGACAGGGAGGAGAAGAGCAGTACTTC. This encodes CASSLGQGGEEQYF.

V usage is TRBV4-2 and J usage is TRBJ2-3; 8 nucleotides line up with TRBD2. CDR1 LGHNA and CDR2 YNFKEQ come from the germline V gene. The CDR3 extends over 15 amino acids. With 0 bases clipped from V and 10 bases from J, the junction kept 9 bases outside the gene matches. The DNA for the CDR3 is TGTGCCAGCAGCCAAGATCGGACTAGCACCATTGCGCAGTATTTT. This codes for CASSQDRTSTIAQYF.

This clonotype was detected a few times. This chain links TRBV12-3 or TRBV12-4 with TRBJ2-7; the match to TRBD2 covers 9 bases. The CDR3 sequence is 15 residues long. V trimming: 6 bases; J trimming: 2 bases; junction bases outside the gene matches: 8. The CDR3, as DNA: TGTGCCAGCAGCCCTATAGCGGGAGAGACCTACGAGCAGTACTTC. Amino acid sequence: CASSPIAGETYEQYF.

This clonotype was detected many times. This sequence joins TRBV12-3 or TRBV12-4 and TRBJ1-4; 8 bases are shared with TRBD1. V gave up 6 bases and J gave up 3 bases; unmatched junction bases: 9. This CDR3 has 16 amino acids. The CDR3 nucleotides read TGTGCCAGCAGCCAGCTGACAGGGGCAGCTAATGAAAAACTGTTTTTT. It specifies CASSQLTGAANEKLFF.

The V and J genes are TRBV5-1 and TRBJ1-5; 9 bases agree with TRBD1. The J segment lost 7 bases and the V segment lost 4 bases, leaving 3 bases of the junction unmatched. Germline assignment: CDR1 SGHRS and CDR2 YFSETQ. This CDR3 contains 13 residues. CDR3 coding DNA: TGCGCCAGCAGCAGGGGACAGGGCCAGCCCCAGCATTTT. This codes for CASSRGQGQPQHF.

This clonotype has at least ten counts. The genes are TRBV20-1 and TRBJ2-1, with 10 bases aligning to TRBD2. The CDR3 is 17 amino acids. Germline-derived CDR1 and CDR2 are DFQATT and SNEGSKA (reference sequence). With 3 bases clipped from V and 1 base from J, the junction kept 9 bases outside the gene matches. For the CDR3, the DNA is TGCAGTGCTAGGCCCCGAGCGGGGGGGTTTTCCTACAATGAGCAGTTCTTC. Translation gives CSARPRAGGFSYNEQFF.

This chain links TRBV20-1 with TRBJ2-7; 13 nucleotides agree with TRBD2. With V trimmed by 3 bases and J by 2 bases, 4 bases remained unmatched. Germline CDR1 reads DFQATT; CDR2 reads SNEGSKA (reference sequence). The CDR3 has 15 residues. CDR3 nucleotides: TGCAGTGCTAGGTTGGGACTAGCGGGAACCTACGAGCAGTACTTC. Residues: CSARLGLAGTYEQYF.

This clonotype was counted a few times. The genes are TRBV9 and TRBJ2-7; D is ambiguous. This CDR3 comprises 14 residues. Germline V gene data show CDR1 as SGDLS and CDR2 as YYNGEE. Trimming took off 2 bases at V and 0 bases at J, with 9 bases between the two ends. As DNA, the CDR3 is TGTGCCAGCAGCGTTGGGATTTCCTCCTACGAGCAGTACTTC. This encodes CASSVGISSYEQYF.

V and J are TRBV5-5 and TRBJ1-5; D ambiguous. CDR1 is SGHKS and CDR2 is YYEKEE in the germline V gene (reference sequence). The CDR3 contains 14 residues. The V end was cut by 0 bases, the J end by 6 bases, with 10 bases between. In DNA, the CDR3 is TGTGCCAGCAGCTTGGTCGGGGTGGCTCAGCCCCAGCATTTT. Translation: CASSLVGVAQPQHF.

This clonotype was seen a few times. The chain links TRBV5-1 to TRBJ1-1; the D gene is possibly TRBD1 (5 bases). The CDR3 totals 15 residues. The germline V gene has CDR1 SGHRS and CDR2 YFSETQ. With 2 bases removed from V and 2 bases from J, the gap between germline ends came to 13 bases. CDR3 loop: CASSLSTVRNTEAFF. CDR3 nucleotides: TGCGCCAGCAGCTTATCGACAGTCCGAAACACTGAAGCTTTCTTT.

This clonotype has only a few counts. The DNA for the CDR3 is TGTGCCAGCAAACCGGACAGGGGCTGGGAGACCCAGTACTTC. It specifies CASKPDRGWETQYF. The chain recombines TRBV6-1 with TRBJ2-5, with TRBD1 identical over 9 bases. Germline trimming cut 7 bases from V and 5 bases from J; bases unmatched to any gene: 8. The CDR3 runs 14 residues. From germline, CDR1 is MNHNS and CDR2 SASEGT.

This clonotype was picked up a small number of times. The chain uses TRBV25-1 and TRBJ1-1, with D possibly matching TRBD1 (6 bases). Germline V gives CDR1 MGHDK, CDR2 SYGVNS. Between the trimmed V and J ends, which lost 4 bases and 6 bases, there was a span of 18 bases. This CDR3 comprises 15 residues. For the CDR3, the DNA is TGTGCCAGCAGTGGGGGCTCTGACAGGAGTGCTGAAGCTTTCTTT. Translation: CASSGGSDRSAEAFF.

This clonotype was observed at least ten times. This chain connects TRBV9 to TRBJ2-5, with 7 bases matching TRBD1. CDR3 length: 16 residues. Germline lookup yields CDR1 SGDLS and CDR2 YYNGEE. With 3 bases clipped from V and 2 bases from J, the junction kept 10 bases outside the gene matches. The CDR3 sequence is CASSAREGRGQETQYF. The CDR3 bases are TGTGCCAGCAGCGCCCGAGAGGGCAGGGGGCAAGAGACCCAGTACTTC.